The 11 T cell receptor beta chains listed next were all sequenced from one sample in a study of shared clonotypes between healthy human individuals. The protocol was immunoSEQ multiplex PCR, while the TCRdb copy is restricted to in-frame clones and leaves out a portion. This sample has about 670,000 clones, with about two thirds found just once. The sample comprised memory CD4+ T cells sorted from blood. As for subset: CD45RA-negative fraction. Receptors originate from a woman in her 30s in good health.

The chain joins TRBV5-1 to TRBJ2-1, with D hard to call. The CDR3 sequence is 11 residues long. Trimming removed 2 bases at V and 12 bases at J, with 9 bases between. Germline V gives CDR1 SGHRS, CDR2 YFSETQ. In nucleotides, the CDR3 is TGCGCCAGCAGCTTAGATGGCGGGCAGTTCTTC. As protein: CASSLDGGQFF.

The chain recombines TRBV19 with TRBJ2-7; TRBD2 might be the D (6 bases). Germline V CDR1 and CDR2: LNHDA, SQIVND (reference sequence). The CDR3 covers 15 residues. V lost 6 bases to trimming and J lost 0 bases, with 15 bases between them. The CDR3 reads CASSKLGGRSYEQYF. In DNA, the CDR3 is TGTGCCAGTAGCAAACTCGGGGGTCGCTCCTACGAGCAGTACTTC.

V usage is TRBV5-1 and J usage is TRBJ2-5; D might be TRBD2 (6 bases). This CDR3 has 15 residues. Germline CDR1 reads SGHRS; CDR2 reads YFSETQ. V was trimmed by 3 bases and J by 5 bases, leaving 17 bases between them. The CDR3 DNA reads TGCGCCAGCAGCTCGGGGGACGGAATAACGGAGACCCAGTACTTC. Protein product: CASSSGDGITETQYF.

V and J are TRBV6-1 and TRBJ2-7, with TRBD2 as a possible D gene (5 bases). CDR1 MNHNS and CDR2 SASEGT come from the germline V gene. The V gene lost 7 bases and the J gene lost 1 base, with 11 bases spanning the gap. The CDR3 extends over 13 amino acids. CDR3 nucleotide sequence: TGTGCCAGCACCCCGTCGGGGTCCTACGAGCAGTACTTC. Translating it yields CASTPSGSYEQYF.

The CDR3 sequence is CASSQGLAGTGELFF. The CDR3 DNA is TGTGCCAGCAGCCAAGGACTAGCGGGGACCGGGGAGCTGTTTTTT. The J gene is TRBJ2-2, the V gene TRBV16, with 12 bases matching TRBD2. CDR1 KGHSY and CDR2 FQNENV come from the germline V gene. V dropped 2 bases and J dropped 5; count of bases not matched to a gene: 0. The CDR3 is 15 amino acids.

Only one count was recorded for this clone. This chain links TRBV5-1 with TRBJ2-5; maybe TRBD1 (6 bases). Germline V CDR1 and CDR2: SGHRS, YFSETQ. V was cut by 4 bases and J by 5 bases, with 21 bases left in between. The CDR3 is 16 residues long. For the CDR3, the DNA is TGCGCCAGCAGCGTCCAGGGGCCCGGGGTTAGTGAGACCCAGTACTTC. Residues: CASSVQGPGVSETQYF.

The J gene is TRBJ2-1, the V gene TRBV19; D not certain. The germline V gene encodes CDR1 LNHDA and CDR2 SQIVND (reference sequence). This CDR3 comprises 12 residues. Trimming took off 3 bases at V and 8 bases at J, with 8 bases between the two ends. The CDR3 loop is CASSIPWDEQFF. In DNA form, the CDR3 reads TGTGCCAGTAGTATCCCCTGGGATGAGCAGTTCTTC.

The chain links TRBV25-1 to TRBJ2-5; D remains unclear. The CDR3 totals 15 residues. V shed 6 bases and J shed 1 base, with 15 bases lying between them. Germline V gives CDR1 MGHDK, CDR2 SYGVNS. The DNA for the CDR3 is TGTGCCAGCAGCTTAGACGGTAGACTCCAAGAGACCCAGTACTTC. Translating it yields CASSLDGRLQETQYF.

This clone was observed a handful of times. The chain carries TRBV28 and TRBJ1-5; D uncertain. Germline loops: CDR1 MDHEN, CDR2 SYDVKM. The CDR3 spans 13 residues. Trimming shortened V by 6 bases and J by 7 bases, and 13 bases separated the two germline ends. CDR3 residues: CASRTDNFQPQHF. In DNA form, the CDR3 reads TGTGCCAGCAGAACCGACAACTTCCAGCCCCAGCATTTT.

J is TRBJ1-1 and V is TRBV28, with 10 bases that match TRBD1. The CDR3 extends over 15 amino acids. The trim removed 7 bases at V and 9 bases at J, leaving 14 bases unmatched. Per the germline V gene, CDR1 is MDHEN and CDR2 is SYDVKM. The CDR3 protein is CASIIAGQGPRKAFF. The CDR3 DNA reads as TGTGCCAGCATTATCGCGGGACAGGGGCCTAGGAAAGCTTTCTTT.

V and J are TRBV5-1 and TRBJ1-5; D gene ambiguous. CDR1 and CDR2 (germline): SGHRS, YFSETQ. The CDR3 spans 14 residues. Deletions cut 0 bases from V and 5 bases from J, with 9 bases between. CDR3 sequence reads: CASSLDWRDQPQHF. DNA of the CDR3: TGCGCCAGCAGCTTGGACTGGCGGGATCAGCCCCAGCATTTT. Filled out from reference TRBV5-1 and TRBJ1-5, the complete variable domain reads KAGVTQTPRYLIKTRGQQVTLSCSPISGHRSVSWYQQTPGQGLQFLFEYFSETQRNKGNFPGRFSGRQFSNSRSEMNVSTLELGDSALYLCASSLDWRDQPQHFGDGTRLSIL.